The T cell receptor (beta chain) under discussion was sequenced for a study of cytotoxic CD8 clonotypes in ibrutinib-treated CLL. Whole-study context: Each sample contained, on average, roughly 260,000 productive templates and 80,000 to 95,000 productive rearrangements.

TCRdb's table, derived via immunoSEQ multiplex PCR, lists solely in-frame clones and lacks some. The sample lists roughly 38,000 clones, about 50% seen once, with around 18% in the top ten. Germline V lookup: CDR1 SGDLS, CDR2 YYNGEE. The CDR3 length is 15 residues. V was pared by 3 bases and J by 3 bases, with 12 bases between. This sequence originates from a human donor with chronic lymphocytic leukemia. The J gene is TRBJ2-2, the V gene TRBV9; D might be TRBD1 or TRBD2, each matching 5 bases. The sequencing here drew on PBMCs, taken before ibrutinib treatment. The CDR3 DNA reads as TGTGCCAGCAGCGCCTCCTGGGGGTACACCGGGGAGCTGTTTTTT. It is translated as CASSASWGYTGELFF.